A selection of T cell receptor beta chains follows, all from one sample in a study of blood T cell repertoires in COVID-19. Method: immunoSEQ multiplex PCR; TCRdb's copy keeps in-frame clones and lacks some. The sample has approximately 290,000 clones, roughly 88% seen once; the top ten hold approximately 4.2%. Sequenced sample: PBMCs or T cells enriched from blood (not recorded which). Receptor source: a woman in her twenties or thirties who had recovered from COVID-19. The CDR3 runs from the conserved cysteine through the conserved F or W. The D gene is left open where the match is weak. Clone size, where shown, is once, few, many, or a class for clones that have expanded.

CDR3 DNA: TGTGCCAGCAGTTTCCTGAATCAGCCCCAGCATTTT; CDR3 protein: CASSFLNQPQHF; clone size: .; D gene: .; CDR3 length: 12; V gene: TRBV27; J gene: TRBJ1-5
CDR3 DNA: TGTGCCAGCACCTCGGGACACAGGTTTACAACTGAAGCTTTCTTT; CDR3 protein: CASTSGHRFTTEAFF; clone size: .; D gene: .; CDR3 length: 15; V gene: TRBV6-5; J gene: TRBJ1-1
CDR3 DNA: TGCAGTGCTAGTGATCCCGGGACAAGCAGTTACGAGCAGTACTTC; CDR3 protein: CSASDPGTSSYEQYF; clone size: .; D gene: .; CDR3 length: 15; V gene: TRBV20-1; J gene: TRBJ2-7
CDR3 DNA: TGCGCCAGCAGCCTGGAACGGACAGCCTCCTACGAGCAGTACTTC; CDR3 protein: CASSLERTASYEQYF; clone size: once; D gene: .; CDR3 length: 15; V gene: TRBV4-1; J gene: TRBJ2-7
CDR3 DNA: TGTGCCAGCAGTTTCGACGCCAGGGTCCCCCGCGAGCAGTACTTC; CDR3 protein: CASSFDARVPREQYF; clone size: .; D gene: .; CDR3 length: 15; V gene: TRBV28; J gene: TRBJ2-7
CDR3 DNA: TGTGCCAGTAGTATAATGGGGGGGTCCGACACTGAAGCTTTCTTT; CDR3 protein: CASSIMGGSDTEAFF; clone size: .; D gene: .; CDR3 length: 15; V gene: TRBV19; J gene: TRBJ1-1
CDR3 DNA: TGTGCCAGCAGATGGACAGGTGAGGTGAACACTGAAGCTTTCTTT; CDR3 protein: CASRWTGEVNTEAFF; clone size: .; D gene: TRBD1; CDR3 length: 15; V gene: TRBV6-5; J gene: TRBJ1-1
CDR3 DNA: TGTGCCAGCAGGGACATCTCCACGGGCACTGAAGCTTTCTTT; CDR3 protein: CASRDISTGTEAFF; clone size: .; D gene: .; CDR3 length: 14; V gene: TRBV28; J gene: TRBJ1-1
CDR3 DNA: TGTGCCAGCAGCCAAGAAGCAGCAGGCTGGACTGAAGCTTTCTTT; CDR3 protein: CASSQEAAGWTEAFF; clone size: .; D gene: .; CDR3 length: 15; V gene: TRBV4-2; J gene: TRBJ1-1
CDR3 DNA: TGTGCCAGCAGCGTAAATTCAGGGGACACTGAAGCTTTCTTT; CDR3 protein: CASSVNSGDTEAFF; clone size: .; D gene: .; CDR3 length: 14; V gene: TRBV9; J gene: TRBJ1-1
CDR3 DNA: TGTGCCAGCTTGGGACAGGGACCAAATCAGCCCCAGCATTTT; CDR3 protein: CASLGQGPNQPQHF; clone size: .; D gene: TRBD1; CDR3 length: 14; V gene: TRBV6-5; J gene: TRBJ1-5
CDR3 DNA: TGTGCCAGCAGTGTGGAGGGGATCTCTGGAAACACCATATATTTT; CDR3 protein: CASSVEGISGNTIYF; clone size: .; D gene: .; CDR3 length: 15; V gene: TRBV2; J gene: TRBJ1-3
CDR3 DNA: TGTGCCAGCTCACCATCGGACACGAGGGAGCAGTACTTC; CDR3 protein: CASSPSDTREQYF; clone size: .; D gene: .; CDR3 length: 13; V gene: TRBV18; J gene: TRBJ2-7
CDR3 DNA: TGTGCCAGCGGGGGAGGTGGTACTGAAGCTTTCTTT; CDR3 protein: CASGGGGTEAFF; clone size: .; D gene: .; CDR3 length: 12; V gene: TRBV5-4; J gene: TRBJ1-1
CDR3 DNA: TGTGCCAGCAGCCCCCGGGACAGGGTAACCGAGCAGTACTTC; CDR3 protein: CASSPRDRVTEQYF; clone size: .; D gene: TRBD1; CDR3 length: 14; V gene: TRBV5-4; J gene: TRBJ2-7
CDR3 DNA: TGTGCCAGCAGTTACCTGGACAGGGACTACGAGCAGTACTTC; CDR3 protein: CASSYLDRDYEQYF; clone size: .; D gene: TRBD1; CDR3 length: 14; V gene: TRBV28; J gene: TRBJ2-7
CDR3 DNA: TGTGCCAGCAGTTCCCTCATTCCGGGACTATCGTACACAGATACGCAGTATTTT; CDR3 protein: CASSSLIPGLSYTDTQYF; clone size: .; D gene: TRBD2; CDR3 length: 18; V gene: TRBV28; J gene: TRBJ2-3
CDR3 DNA: TGTGCCAGCAGCGTAGCTTCACCCAGGGAACTAAGGGGCTACACCTTC; CDR3 protein: CASSVASPRELRGYTF; clone size: .; D gene: .; CDR3 length: 16; V gene: TRBV9; J gene: TRBJ1-2
CDR3 DNA: TGTGCCAGCAGCGTAGGGACAGGGCTTGGAGCTTTCTTT; CDR3 protein: CASSVGTGLGAFF; clone size: .; D gene: TRBD1; CDR3 length: 13; V gene: TRBV9; J gene: TRBJ1-1
CDR3 DNA: TGTGCCAGCAGCTTAGATGGCGCAGGAAAGGAAGCTTTCTTT; CDR3 protein: CASSLDGAGKEAFF; clone size: once; D gene: .; CDR3 length: 14; V gene: TRBV11-3; J gene: TRBJ1-1
CDR3 DNA: TGTGCCACCAGCTGGCCAGGGGGAGGTGAAAAACTGTTTTTT; CDR3 protein: CATSWPGGGEKLFF; clone size: .; D gene: TRBD1; CDR3 length: 14; V gene: TRBV15; J gene: TRBJ1-4
CDR3 DNA: TGTGCCAGCAGTTGGTTAGCAGATACGCAGTATTTT; CDR3 protein: CASSWLADTQYF; clone size: .; D gene: .; CDR3 length: 12; V gene: TRBV6-2/TRBV6-3; J gene: TRBJ2-3
CDR3 DNA: TGTGCCAGTATATCGGTTGAGGGCCGAGCGAACACTGAAGCTTTCTTT; CDR3 protein: CASISVEGRANTEAFF; clone size: .; D gene: .; CDR3 length: 16; V gene: TRBV19; J gene: TRBJ1-1